This T cell receptor (beta chain) was sequenced for a study of CD8 T cells in Susac syndrome. With random hexamers, reverse transcription was performed on about 0.5 to 1 ug of RNA. The TCR beta CDR3 was amplified by immunoSEQ multiplex PCR across 54 Vbeta, 13 Jbeta. TCRdb re-derived calls from the immunoSEQ multiplex PCR reads in MiXCR, one entry per CDR3 protein. The sample consists of roughly 220,000 distinct CDR3 sequences, approximately 94% of them appearing once. Fulfillment of recently defined diagnostic criteria for definite or probable disease was shown by the patients with Susac syndrome. Negative isolation yielded CD8+ and CD4+ T cells; FACS enriched TEMRA cells. The junction had 5 bases not matched to a gene; V was cut back by 6 bases and J by 8 bases. The CDR3 is made up of 14 amino acids. In germline, CDR1 is MGHDK, CDR2 SYGVNS.

The chain has TRBV25-1 and TRBJ1-6, with 9 bases lining up with TRBD1. The TCR comes from a human donor with Susac syndrome. Input material: CD4+ T cells from PBMCs. The CDR3 is CASRADRGYSPLHF. The CDR3 DNA sequence: TGTGCCAGCAGGGCCGACAGGGGGTATTCACCCCTCCACTTT.